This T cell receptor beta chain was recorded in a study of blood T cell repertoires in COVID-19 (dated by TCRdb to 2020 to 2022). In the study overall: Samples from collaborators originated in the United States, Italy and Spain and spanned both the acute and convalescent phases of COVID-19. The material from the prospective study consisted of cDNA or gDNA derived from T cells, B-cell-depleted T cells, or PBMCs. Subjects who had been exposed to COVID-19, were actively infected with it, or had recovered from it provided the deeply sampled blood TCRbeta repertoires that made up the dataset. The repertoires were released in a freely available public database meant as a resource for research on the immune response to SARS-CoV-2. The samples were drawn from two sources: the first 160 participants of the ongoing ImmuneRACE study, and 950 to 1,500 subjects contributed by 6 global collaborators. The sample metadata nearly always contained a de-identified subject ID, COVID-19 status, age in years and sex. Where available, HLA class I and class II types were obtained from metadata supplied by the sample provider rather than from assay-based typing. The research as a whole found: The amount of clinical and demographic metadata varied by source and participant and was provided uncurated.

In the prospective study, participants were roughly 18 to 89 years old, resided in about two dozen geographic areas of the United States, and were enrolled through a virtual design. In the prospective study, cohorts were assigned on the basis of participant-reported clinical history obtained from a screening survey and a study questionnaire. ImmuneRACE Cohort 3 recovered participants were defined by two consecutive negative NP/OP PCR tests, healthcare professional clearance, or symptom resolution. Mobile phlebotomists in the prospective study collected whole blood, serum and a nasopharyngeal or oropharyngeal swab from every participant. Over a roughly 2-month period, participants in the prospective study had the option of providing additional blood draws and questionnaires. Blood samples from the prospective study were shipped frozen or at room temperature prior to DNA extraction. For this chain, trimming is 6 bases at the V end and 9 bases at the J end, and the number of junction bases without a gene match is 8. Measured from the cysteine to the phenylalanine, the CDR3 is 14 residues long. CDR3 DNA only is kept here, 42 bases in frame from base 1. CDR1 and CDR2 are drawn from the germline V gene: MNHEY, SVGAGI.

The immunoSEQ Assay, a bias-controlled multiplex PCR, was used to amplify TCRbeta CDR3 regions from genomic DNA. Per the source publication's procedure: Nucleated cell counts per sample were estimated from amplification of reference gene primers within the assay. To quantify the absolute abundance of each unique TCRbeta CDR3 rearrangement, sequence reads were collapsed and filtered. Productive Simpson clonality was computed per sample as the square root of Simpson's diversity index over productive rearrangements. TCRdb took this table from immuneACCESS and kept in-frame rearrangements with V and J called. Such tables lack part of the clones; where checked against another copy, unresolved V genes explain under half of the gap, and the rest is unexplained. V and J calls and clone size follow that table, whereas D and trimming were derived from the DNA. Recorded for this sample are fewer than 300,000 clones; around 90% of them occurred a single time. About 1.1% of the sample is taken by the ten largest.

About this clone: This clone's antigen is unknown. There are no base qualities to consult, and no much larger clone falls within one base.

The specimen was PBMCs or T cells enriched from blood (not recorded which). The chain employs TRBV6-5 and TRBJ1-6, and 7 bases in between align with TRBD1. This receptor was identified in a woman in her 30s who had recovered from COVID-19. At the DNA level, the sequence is TGTGCCAGCAGCCCCGGGACAGTACTTTCACCCCTCCACTTT. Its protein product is CASSPGTVLSPLHF.